The clone carrying this TCR beta chain was counted many times. Antigen unknown. These data are taken from a study of human T cells and chemical hapten exposure. Overall study results and limits: With regard to DPC sensitization, TCRs above 1 in 1000 frequency did not change. There were significantly more large CDR3 similarity clusters among expanded TCRs than among controls.

Time point given: patch test 2, 6 weeks after DPC sensitization. The treatment was: therapeutic diphenylcyclopropenone sensitization with weekly scalp DPC. Between the trimmed V and J ends, which lost 0 bases and 6 bases, there was a span of 14 bases. The germline V gene encodes CDR1 SEHNR and CDR2 FQNEAQ (reference sequence). The CDR3 length is 15 residues. TCRdb used MiXCR to reprocess the RACE reads, holding one entry per CDR3 protein. The data contain about 350,000 distinct CDR3 sequences, just under 6.5% of them seen just once; the ten biggest clones take up around 6%. The chain couples TRBV7-9 to TRBJ1-1; weak D call: TRBD1 (6 bases). Here the sequenced sample was whole blood, taken in connection with sensitization to the hapten diphenylcyclopropenone (DPC). The TCR originated in a woman in her late teens or twenties with alopecia areata. Some clones in this sample may be carry-over from other donors' samples. CDR3 in amino acids: CASSLAGTSRAEAFF. The CDR3 DNA follows: TGTGCCAGCAGCTTAGCCGGGACATCCCGCGCTGAAGCTTTCTTT.